This TCR beta chain was captured in a study of blood T cells in healthy people across ages. The V and J ends lost 0 bases and 0 bases respectively, with 11 bases between them. The CDR3 consists of 16 residues. This clonotype was detected only a few times. The authors ran a second PCR of about 7 to 11 cycles using a sample-barcoded 5' primer and a J-beta primer mix. TCRdb fed the 5' RACE reads into MiXCR, producing one record per CDR3 protein. The profile shows around 1.5 million distinct CDR3 sequences, around two fifths of them singletons. The genes are TRBV12-3 or TRBV12-4 and TRBJ1-1; D gene ambiguous. The sample consisted of blood. This sequence was found in a woman under 30 in good health. CDR3 DNA sequence: TGTGCCAGCAGTTTAGCGCATGTAGTCATGAACACTGAAGCTTTCTTT. The encoded protein is CASSLAHVVMNTEAFF.